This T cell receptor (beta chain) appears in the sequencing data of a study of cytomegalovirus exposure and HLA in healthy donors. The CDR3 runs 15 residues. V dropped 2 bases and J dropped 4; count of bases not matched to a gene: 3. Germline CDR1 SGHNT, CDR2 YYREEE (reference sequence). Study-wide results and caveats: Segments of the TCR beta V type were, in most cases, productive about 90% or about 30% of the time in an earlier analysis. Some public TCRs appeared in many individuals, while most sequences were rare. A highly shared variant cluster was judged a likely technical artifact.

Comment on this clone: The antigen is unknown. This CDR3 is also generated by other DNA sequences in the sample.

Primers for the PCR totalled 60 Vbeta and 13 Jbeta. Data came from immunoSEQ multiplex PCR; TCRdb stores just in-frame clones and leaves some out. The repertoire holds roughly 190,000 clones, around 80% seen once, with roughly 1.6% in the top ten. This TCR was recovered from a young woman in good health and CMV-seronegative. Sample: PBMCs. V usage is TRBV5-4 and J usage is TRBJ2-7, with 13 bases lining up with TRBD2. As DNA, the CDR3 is TGTGCCAGCAGCTTCGGGACTAGCGGGACTTACGAGCAGTACTTC. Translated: CASSFGTSGTYEQYF.